Many counts were recorded for the clone carrying this T cell receptor beta chain. What it binds is unknown. This entry is derived from a study of Graves' ophthalmopathy and Graves' hyperthyroidism. Findings of the study overall: Most expanded clonotypes from thyroid (those above 0.001 frequency) were also found in blood.

RNA transcripts served as template for amplifying TCR beta CDR3 sequences. Following a first-round RT-PCR that used HTBI primers, a second-round multiplex PCR was carried out. TCRdb independently ran MiXCR on the multiplex PCR reads; one entry per CDR3 protein. The table includes 350,000 or so distinct CDR3 sequences, roughly a sixth detected once. From germline, CDR1 is DFQATT and CDR2 SNEGSKA (reference sequence). The CDR3 spans 15 residues. Trimming cost V 2 bases and J 0 bases, with 14 bases left between them. In donors with ophthalmopathy, activity was moderate-to-severe, with CAS ≥3, NOSPECS ≥4 and duration under 3 months. The PBMCs were taken from roughly 9.3 ml of fresh peripheral blood.

Material: peripheral blood. The chain employs TRBV20-1 and TRBJ2-7; TRBD2 is a possible D gene (6 bases). The receptor was isolated from an adult man with Graves' ophthalmopathy. CDR3 coding DNA: TGCAGTGCTAGAACTCCGGGACTCAACTCCTACGAGCAGTACTTC. It is translated as CSARTPGLNSYEQYF.